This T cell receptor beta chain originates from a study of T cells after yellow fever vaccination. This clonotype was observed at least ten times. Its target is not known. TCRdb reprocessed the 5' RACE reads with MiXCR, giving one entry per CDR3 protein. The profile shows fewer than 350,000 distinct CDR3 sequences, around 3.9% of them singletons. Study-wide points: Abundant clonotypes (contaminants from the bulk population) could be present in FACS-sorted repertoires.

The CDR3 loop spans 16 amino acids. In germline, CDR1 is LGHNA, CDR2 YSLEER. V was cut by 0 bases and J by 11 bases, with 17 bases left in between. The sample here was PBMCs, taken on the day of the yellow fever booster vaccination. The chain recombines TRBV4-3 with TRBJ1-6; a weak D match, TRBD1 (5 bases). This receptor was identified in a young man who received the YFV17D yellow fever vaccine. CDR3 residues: CASSQDGGTFKTPLHF. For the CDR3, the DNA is TGCGCCAGCAGCCAAGATGGGGGGACGTTCAAAACACCCCTCCACTTT.